This record covers a single T cell receptor (beta chain). These data are taken from a study of T cell changes during pregnancy in multiple sclerosis. Assay used: immunoSEQ multiplex PCR; TCRdb lists only in-frame clones, some missing. The repertoire consists of some 38,000 clones, with around nine tenths occurring once and the leading ten covering roughly 0.69%. The CDR3 runs to 16 residues. CDR1 and CDR2 (germline): SGHRS, YFSETQ. Germline trimming cut 4 bases from V and 4 bases from J; bases unmatched to any gene: 6. This clonotype was obtained from a female donor in good health, enrolled as a control in a pregnancy study. The chain combines TRBV5-1 with TRBJ2-5, with 14 bases that match TRBD2. The starting material was CD4+ T cells from peripheral blood mononuclear cells, obtained in the second trimester of pregnancy. This CDR3 reads CASSAGLAGGRETQYF. As DNA, the CDR3 is TGCGCCAGCAGCGCCGGACTAGCGGGGGGCAGAGAGACCCAGTACTTC.